This paragraph covers one TCR beta chain sequence. Its antigen is not known. V was cut by 5 bases and J by 4 bases, with 15 bases left in between. The CDR3 runs to 14 residues. In germline, CDR1 is SGHNT, CDR2 YYREEE (reference sequence). Time point noted: persistent/refractory GD, antithyroid drugs over 5 years with positive TRAb. PBMCs were the source of the RNA used for TCR sequencing. Building the TCR beta libraries relied on iRepertoire HTBI primers, and CDR3 regions underwent Arm-PCR. TCRdb re-called the multiplex PCR reads with MiXCR, one entry per CDR3 protein. The sample contains about 470,000 distinct CDR3 sequences, roughly a fifth of which appear only once. The data belong to a study of regulatory T cells in long-lasting Graves disease. Study-wide findings and caveats: Accuracy was possibly reduced by small sample size.

The receptor was isolated from a female donor with Graves disease. V gene TRBV5-4 combines with J gene TRBJ1-2; D is uncertain. The sample here was peripheral blood mononuclear cells (PBMCs), taken when the disease was refractory, from a patient treated with antithyroid drugs. Here the CDR3 reads CASSSPKGGYGYTF. CDR3 in DNA: TGTGCCAGCAGTTCTCCAAAAGGAGGCTATGGCTACACCTTC.